Below are 10 T cell receptor beta chains sequenced from a single sample in a study of lymphopenia after photon versus proton radiotherapy (dated by TCRdb to the late 2010s). Receptor amplification or capture employed the immunoSEQ multiplex PCR assay. TCRdb stores this immuneACCESS table with in-frame sequences only. Part of the clones is absent; in the studies checked, under half of the shortfall reflects unresolved V genes, and no reason is known for the rest. The sample table lists 2,500 to 3,500 clones, less than 95% of them with a count of one. The ten largest make up approximately 1.9% of the sample. Sequences were derived from peripheral blood, sampled from a patient treated with photon-based radiotherapy. All receptors derive from a woman aged 70-85 years with pancreatic cancer.

This clone was observed once. The chain employs TRBV28 and TRBJ2-5, with 8 bases matching TRBD1. Germline values: CDR1 MDHEN, CDR2 SYDVKM. The CDR3 length is 15 residues. The V segment lost 4 bases and the J segment 3 bases; nucleotides outside the gene matches: 7. Here the CDR3 DNA reads TGTGCCAGCAGTTCGCGGACAGGGAGAAAAGAGACCCAGTACTTC. Protein: CASSSRTGRKETQYF.

The V and J genes are TRBV5-5 and TRBJ2-3, with 11 nucleotides matching TRBD2. Germline V gene sequence: CDR1 SGHKS, CDR2 YYEKEE (reference sequence). This CDR3 is built from 18 residues. J lost 6 bases, V lost 4 bases, and 16 bases had no gene match. CDR3 nucleotides: TGTGCCAGCAGCCCCCTCAGAGGGCTAGCGGGGGGTGGCGATACGCAGTATTTT. Protein product: CASSPLRGLAGGGDTQYF.

This chain joins TRBV4-3 and TRBJ1-1; a possible D gene is TRBD1 (6 bases). CDR3 length: 13 residues. Trimming pared 1 base from V and 3 bases from J, leaving 6 bases between. CDR1 LGHNA and CDR2 YSLEER come from the germline V gene. The DNA of the CDR3 is TGCGCCAGCAGCCAAGGGACAGACACTGAAGCTTTCTTT. Translating it yields CASSQGTDTEAFF.

The chain recombines TRBV7-3 with TRBJ1-2; TRBD1 agrees at 8 bases. The ends lost 6 bases at V and 3 bases at J; junction bases unmatched: 9. Germline values: CDR1 SGHTA, CDR2 FQGTGA. There are 15 residues in the CDR3. CDR3 residues: CASRITGGSDYGYTF. The CDR3 DNA follows: TGTGCCAGCAGGATCACAGGGGGAAGTGACTATGGCTACACCTTC.

The chain recombines TRBV6-5 with TRBJ2-7; 7 nucleotides match TRBD2. CDR1 and CDR2 (germline): MNHEY, SVGAGI. Losses at the gene ends were 5 bases for V and 2 bases for J; bases not matched to a gene: 6. The CDR3 is 14 residues long. The CDR3 DNA sequence: TGTGCCAGCAGTACTAGCGAGAAAACCTACGAGCAGTACTTC. It is translated as CASSTSEKTYEQYF.

V is TRBV10-3 and J is TRBJ1-1; D uncertain. In germline, CDR1 is ENHRY, CDR2 SYGVKD. The CDR3 contains 13 residues. V was shortened by 6 bases and J by 1 base, with 9 bases between the two germline ends. The CDR3 reads CAISDNTNTEAFF. The CDR3 DNA follows: TGTGCCATCAGCGATAACACGAACACTGAAGCTTTCTTT.

J is TRBJ1-5 and V is TRBV4-2; D is unresolved. The CDR3 length is 14 residues. CDR1 and CDR2 from the germline V gene are LGHNA and YNFKEQ. Trimming took 2 bases from V and 0 from J, leaving 5 bases between them. CDR3 sequence reads: CASSQLLSNQPQHF. For the CDR3, the DNA is TGTGCCAGCAGCCAATTGCTTAGCAATCAGCCCCAGCATTTT.

The chain links TRBV18 to TRBJ2-5, with a tentative D call TRBD2 (6 bases). Trimming left V 1 base short and J 3 bases short, with 15 bases between. Germline V CDR1 and CDR2: KGHSH, LQKENI. The CDR3 sequence is 16 residues long. The CDR3 DNA follows: TGTGCCAGCTCACCACGGACGGGAGATCAAGAAGAGACCCAGTACTTC. This gives the protein CASSPRTGDQEETQYF.

This chain uses TRBV9 with TRBJ2-3; TRBD2 agrees at 8 bases. The J segment lost 4 bases and the V segment lost 4 bases, leaving 14 bases of the junction unmatched. Germline loops: CDR1 SGDLS, CDR2 YYNGEE. This CDR3 contains 17 residues. The DNA for the CDR3 is TGTGCCAGCAGCTCCCCCGTATTTGCGGGAGGAGCAGATACGCAGTATTTT. Translated: CASSSPVFAGGADTQYF.

The chain joins TRBV2 to TRBJ2-3; 12 positions agree with TRBD2. Germline CDR1 reads SNHLY; CDR2 reads FYNNEI. V gave up 5 bases and J gave up 5 bases; unmatched junction bases: 5. The CDR3 is 15 residues long. The CDR3 DNA is TGTGCCAGCAGTTTTACTAGCGGGGGGCTAGATACGCAGTATTTT. Its translation: CASSFTSGGLDTQYF.